Presented here are 21 T cell receptor beta chains from one specimen sequenced in a study of yellow fever vaccine responses in identical twins. Each CDR3 protein gets one entry after TCRdb re-called the RT-PCR reads with MiXCR. This table holds 4,500 to 5,000 distinct CDR3 sequences, over 65% found once. Sequences were derived from T cells from blood (PBMCs), unsorted or a sorted subset (not recorded which), sampled before or after yellow fever vaccination (not recorded which). The receptors originated from a young woman who received the yellow fever vaccine.

The chain couples TRBV7-6 to TRBJ1-5; tentative D call: TRBD1 (5 bases). Germline CDR1 reads SGHVS; CDR2 reads FNYEAQ. Trimming stripped 1 base from V and 0 bases from J, with 7 bases between. The CDR3 contains 15 residues. The CDR3 nucleotides read TGTGCCAGCAGCTTAGATAGGGGTAGCAATCAGCCCCAGCATTTT. Translation gives CASSLDRGSNQPQHF.

CDR3 DNA: TGTGCCAGCAGCTTAACCCCCTGGGACACCGGGGAGCTGTTTTTT. It codes for CASSLTPWDTGELFF. The V gene is TRBV11-1, the J gene TRBJ2-2; D not certain. Germline CDR1 SGHAT, CDR2 FQDESV (reference sequence). V was cut by 2 bases and J by 3 bases, with 10 bases left in between. The CDR3 runs 15 residues.

This clonotype was detected once. The V gene is TRBV2, the J gene TRBJ2-1; D remains ambiguous. Trimming shortened V by 2 bases and J by 1 base, and 15 bases separated the two germline ends. The CDR3 is 17 amino acids. Germline-derived CDR1 and CDR2 are SNHLY and FYNNEI. CDR3 sequence: CASSEYWQALSYNEQFF. The CDR3 DNA follows: TGTGCCAGCAGTGAATACTGGCAGGCCCTATCCTACAATGAGCAGTTCTTC.

This clonotype was observed a single time. The junction departs from germline at one end; a sequencing error may be responsible. The gene calls are TRBV4-3 and TRBJ2-5; 10 positions agree with TRBD1. Germline loops: CDR1 LGHNA, CDR2 YSLEER. The CDR3 is 14 residues long. The CDR3 loop reads CASSQDRGRETQYF. Here the CDR3 DNA reads TGCGCCAGCAGTCAAGACAGGGGGCGAGAGACCCAGTACTTC.

A few counts support this clonotype. V is TRBV5-4 and J is TRBJ2-6, with D perhaps TRBD1 (5 bases). This CDR3 spans 16 amino acids. Trimming took off 0 bases at V and 5 bases at J, with 12 bases between the two ends. In germline, CDR1 is SGHNT, CDR2 YYREEE (reference sequence). The CDR3 here is CASSLATRARANVLTF. The CDR3 coding sequence is TGTGCCAGCAGCTTGGCAACCAGGGCTAGGGCCAACGTCCTGACTTTC.

The V and J genes are TRBV5-1 and TRBJ2-1, with D tentatively TRBD2 (6 bases). V was clipped by 5 bases and J by 8 bases, with 14 bases between them. There are 13 residues in the CDR3. CDR1 is SGHRS and CDR2 is YFSETQ in the germline V gene. The chain's CDR3 is CASSRGTNDEQFF. The CDR3 DNA reads as TGCGCCAGCAGTCGGGGGACCAACGATGAGCAGTTCTTC. The full variable domain, its missing parts supplied by reference TRBV5-1 and TRBJ2-1, is KAGVTQTPRYLIKTRGQQVTLSCSPISGHRSVSWYQQTPGQGLQFLFEYFSETQRNKGNFPGRFSGRQFSNSRSEMNVSTLELGDSALYLCASSRGTNDEQFFGPGTRLTVL.

The chain joins TRBV7-2 to TRBJ2-1, with D possibly being TRBD1 or TRBD2 (5 bases each). There are 16 residues in the CDR3. Trimming removed 1 base at V and 2 bases at J, with 12 bases between. Germline CDR1 SGHTA, CDR2 FQGNSA. The DNA of the CDR3 is TGTGCCAGCAGCTTAGAGAGGGACCCCCCCTACAATGAGCAGTTCTTC. It encodes CASSLERDPPYNEQFF.

The chain uses TRBV2 and TRBJ2-2; weak D call: TRBD2 (6 bases). Trimming took off 6 bases at V and 3 bases at J, with 8 bases between the two ends. CDR1 and CDR2 (germline): SNHLY, FYNNEI. The CDR3 sequence is 13 residues long. Written as DNA, the CDR3 is TGTGCCAGCAGAAAGCGGGACACCGGGGAGCTGTTTTTT. Translated, it gives CASRKRDTGELFF.

This clonotype appeared a single time. CDR3 nucleotide sequence: TGCAGTGCTAGAGATCTGGGACAGTTAGAGACCCAGTACTTC. Its translation is CSARDLGQLETQYF. This chain links TRBV20-1 with TRBJ2-5; TRBD1 matches at 7 bases. Trimming removed 0 bases from V and 4 bases from J; junction bases left unmatched: 5. CDR3 length equals 14 residues. CDR1 and CDR2 (germline): DFQATT, SNEGSKA (reference sequence).

The chain recombines TRBV12-3 or TRBV12-4 with TRBJ2-1; 8 bases agree with TRBD2. Trimming took 5 bases from V and 7 from J; bases not matched to a gene: 4. This CDR3 comprises 13 residues. This CDR3 reads CASSEGLGNEQFF. The CDR3, as DNA: TGTGCCAGCAGTGAGGGACTAGGTAATGAGCAGTTCTTC.

CDR3 residues: CASSYSGGTGELFF. In DNA form, the CDR3 reads TGTGCCAGCAGTTACTCAGGGGGCACCGGGGAGCTGTTTTTT. The chain carries TRBV6-2 or TRBV6-3 and TRBJ2-2, with a possible D match to TRBD1 (6 bases). Deletions cut 0 bases from V and 4 bases from J, with 6 bases between. The CDR3 length is 14 residues. Germline V gives CDR1 MNHEY, CDR2 SVGEGT.

The chain employs TRBV28 and TRBJ1-2; the match to TRBD1 covers 8 bases. The germline CDR1 and CDR2 sequences are MDHEN and SYDVKM. The CDR3 extends over 14 amino acids. After removal of 1 base from V and 8 bases from J, the junction contained 6 bases not matched to a gene. CDR3 bases: TGTGCCAGCAGTTTATTTGGGACAGGTTCGGGCTACACCTTC. It yields the protein CASSLFGTGSGYTF.

The chain employs TRBV4-1 and TRBJ2-7, with no clear D. Deletions cut 0 bases from V and 9 bases from J, with 6 bases between. The CDR3 length is 11 residues. Germline lookup yields CDR1 MGHRA and CDR2 YSYEKL. The CDR3 region is CASSQDMRQYF. CDR3 DNA: TGCGCCAGCAGCCAAGATATGCGGCAGTACTTC.

In this sample, this clonotype turned up a few times. This chain joins TRBV2 and TRBJ1-2; weak D call: TRBD1 (5 bases). The germline CDR1 and CDR2 sequences are SNHLY and FYNNEI. This CDR3 spans 14 amino acids. V was trimmed by 4 bases and J by 4 bases, leaving 13 bases between them. The CDR3 DNA reads TGTGCCAGCAGTGGATGGGAACAGGTCTATGGCTACACCTTC. Its protein is CASSGWEQVYGYTF.

The chain links TRBV6-4 to TRBJ2-1, with 10 nucleotides matching TRBD2. Germline V gene lookup returns CDR1 MRHNA and CDR2 SNTAGT. Trimming at V came to 6 bases and at J to 7 bases, leaving 6 bases not matched to a gene. The CDR3 contains 14 residues. The CDR3 reads CASRAGGGGNEQFF. In nucleotides, the CDR3 is TGTGCCAGCAGAGCGGGAGGGGGAGGGAATGAGCAGTTCTTC.

In this sample, this clonotype turned up a few times. The genes are TRBV10-1 and TRBJ2-6; unclear D gene. CDR3 length: 12 amino acids. The V and J ends lost 11 bases and 2 bases respectively, with 7 bases between them. Germline V gives CDR1 WNHNN, CDR2 SYGVQD (reference sequence). The CDR3 DNA is TGCGCCCACAGAGCTGGGGCCAACGTCCTGACTTTC. It codes for CAHRAGANVLTF.

The chain recombines TRBV6-4 with TRBJ2-6; 9 bases align to TRBD1. The V and J ends lost 6 bases and 2 bases, in that order; junction bases with no gene match: 8. This CDR3 is 17 amino acids long. Germline loops: CDR1 MRHNA, CDR2 SNTAGT. CDR3 sequence (DNA): TGTGCCAGCAGAGACAGGGGGGTTGCCCCTGGGGCCAACGTCCTGACTTTC. It encodes CASRDRGVAPGANVLTF.

In this sample, this clonotype turned up a few times. The genes are TRBV29-1 and TRBJ2-5; D is unresolved. V shed 1 base and J shed 0 bases, with 6 bases lying between them. There are 13 residues in the CDR3. Germline assignment: CDR1 SQVTM and CDR2 ANQGSEA. CDR3 residues: CSVEARNQETQYF. The CDR3 coding sequence is TGCAGCGTTGAAGCGAGAAACCAAGAGACCCAGTACTTC.

To note about this clonotype: The germline gene is not matched at one end of the junction; a read error may be the cause. The CDR3 sequence: CASSGQVKYEKYF. Written as DNA, the CDR3 is TGTGCCAGCAGCGGACAGGTTAAGTACGAGAAGTACTTC. This rearrangement joins TRBV13 to TRBJ2-7; 7 bases are a match to TRBD1. This CDR3 contains 13 residues. The germline gives CDR1 PRHDT, CDR2 FYEKMQ (reference sequence).

The chain uses TRBV2 and TRBJ2-1; D is undetermined. Trimming cost V 6 bases and J 0 bases, with 9 bases left between them. Germline V CDR1 and CDR2: SNHLY, FYNNEI. The CDR3 runs 14 residues. The CDR3 loop reads CASRPLSSYNEQFF. The CDR3 DNA is TGTGCCAGCAGACCCCTGAGCTCCTACAATGAGCAGTTCTTC.

V usage is TRBV10-1 and J usage is TRBJ2-7, with D perhaps TRBD1 (5 bases). The CDR3 consists of 14 residues. The germline V gene has CDR1 WNHNN and CDR2 SYGVQD (reference sequence). V dropped 0 bases and J dropped 7 bases, with 13 bases sitting between them. The CDR3 region has the DNA TGCGCCAGCAGTGAGTCGGGGCCTAAAGGGGAGCAGTACTTC. This sequence encodes CASSESGPKGEQYF.